These T cell receptor beta chains were read from a single sample in a study of cytomegalovirus exposure and HLA in healthy donors. Profiled with immunoSEQ multiplex PCR; TCRdb holds only in-frame clones, not every one. The top ten clones hold 1.5% to 2% of a sample with fewer than 120,000 clones, about 92% of them seen once. The sequenced sample was PBMCs. The receptors shown here come from a woman aged 18-29 years in good health and CMV-seronegative. Each CDR3 is given with its conserved first and last residue.

TRBV28	TRBJ2-1	CASSFSRLVYNEQFF
TRBV5-3	TRBJ2-7	CARIHRDRHSGEQYF
TRBV7-9	TRBJ2-7	CASSSTGGLPSYEQYF
TRBV15	TRBJ2-4	CATSRDLAKNIQYF
TRBV4-2	TRBJ1-2	CASSQEGTGGSYTF
TRBV5-4	TRBJ2-7	CASSPPGQRFAEQYF
TRBV28	TRBJ2-1	CASSSRTTGYNEQFF
TRBV6-5	TRBJ2-7	CASSYRGQGISYEQYF
TRBV27	TRBJ2-1	CASRLAGGPNEQFF
TRBV6-1	TRBJ1-2	CASEQGVYTF
TRBV4-1	TRBJ2-6	CASGTGSGANVLTF
TRBV19	TRBJ1-1	CASSLAGTEAFF
TRBV27	TRBJ1-1	CASSFTGIPDREKGPTTEAFF
TRBV6-6	TRBJ2-1	CACRDDSYNEQFF
TRBV28	TRBJ2-7	CASREPLGDRAQYF
TRBV5-1	TRBJ2-5	CASSLGRYQETQYF
TRBV5-1	TRBJ1-2	CASSFDRNYGYTF
TRBV6-1	TRBJ2-3	CASSEAEGGGVTDTQYF
TRBV7-2	TRBJ2-3	CASSWGLAGRTDTQYF
TRBV29-1	TRBJ2-7	CSVDGSGQGNPYEQYF
TRBV27	TRBJ1-1	CASSQWTGLNTEAFF
TRBV7-8	TRBJ2-3	CASSPGVAGANTQYF